Below, 2 T cell receptor beta chains from the same sample are listed, as sequenced in a study of T cells after yellow fever vaccination. TCRdb reprocessed the 5' RACE reads with MiXCR, giving one entry per CDR3 protein. The table has under 600,000 distinct CDR3 sequences, 13% seen once; the top ten hold around 15%. The material sequenced was PBMCs, taken on the day of the yellow fever booster vaccination. Receptor source: a man aged 30 to 45 who received the YFV17D yellow fever vaccine.

V and J are TRBV7-3 and TRBJ2-3; no firm D call. V dropped 1 base and J dropped 4 bases, with 21 bases sitting between them. Germline CDR1 and CDR2: SGHTA and FQGTGA. CDR3 size: 18 residues. CDR3 coding DNA: TGTGCCAGCAGCTTAATGCCGACCCGACCGACGAAGGCAGATACGCAGTATTTT. Translation gives CASSLMPTRPTKADTQYF.

This clonotype turned up a few times. This CDR3 reads CASTSGLAGGGGTDTQYF. CDR3 DNA: TGTGCCAGCACTTCGGGACTAGCGGGAGGGGGGGGCACAGATACGCAGTATTTT. The V gene is TRBV12-3 or TRBV12-4, the J gene TRBJ2-3; 16 bases are a match to TRBD2. The CDR3 length is 18 residues. V lost 7 bases and J lost 1; bases outside the gene matches: 8.